This entry lists 10 T cell receptor beta chains sequenced from one sample in a study of shared clonotypes between healthy human individuals. Some clones are missing from TCRdb's copy, which holds only in-frame ones; the method was immunoSEQ multiplex PCR. Here the sample spans 2,500,000 or so clones, approximately 93% being singletons. The sample taken for sequencing was naive CD4+ T cells from PBMCs. The subset here: CD45RA+ positively selected. The source is a man younger than 35 in good health. Some clones in this sample may be carry-over from other donors' samples.

A remark on this clone: The sample has other DNA sequences that encode this CDR3 too. The V and J genes are TRBV6-6 and TRBJ2-1; D is unresolved. Germline-derived CDR1 and CDR2 are MNHNY and SVGAGI (reference sequence). This CDR3 has 15 residues. The V and J ends lost 2 bases and 0 bases respectively, with 8 bases between them. CDR3 in amino acids: CASSYETVSYNEQFF. CDR3 DNA sequence: TGTGCCAGCAGTTACGAGACGGTCTCCTACAATGAGCAGTTCTTC.

The chain joins TRBV29-1 to TRBJ2-2; 11 bases line up with TRBD1. CDR1 is SQVTM, CDR2 ANQGSEA, per germline. This CDR3 region has 15 residues. Unmatched junction bases numbered 4, after V lost 5 bases and J lost 2 bases. DNA of the CDR3: TGCAGCGTTCGGACAGGGGGCGTCAACACCGGGGAGCTGTTTTTT. Amino acid sequence: CSVRTGGVNTGELFF.

The chain is built from TRBV5-1 and TRBJ2-3, with TRBD1 matching over 10 bases. This CDR3 has 15 amino acids. Germline assignment: CDR1 SGHRS and CDR2 YFSETQ. Trimming at V came to 4 bases and at J to 4 bases, leaving 6 bases not matched to a gene. CDR3 sequence reads: CASSPRDRGPDTQYF. The CDR3 DNA reads TGCGCCAGCAGCCCCCGGGACAGGGGCCCAGATACGCAGTATTTT.

The chain couples TRBV10-3 to TRBJ2-4, with D unresolved. Germline V gene sequence: CDR1 ENHRY, CDR2 SYGVKD. Trimming stripped 3 bases from V and 9 bases from J, with 21 bases between. The CDR3 length is 16 residues. In nucleotides, the CDR3 is TGTGCCATCAGTGATACGAGAGCCCACGGGCCGAGCATTCAGTACTTC. This sequence encodes CAISDTRAHGPSIQYF.

With regard to this clone: Other DNA sequences in this specimen translate into the identical CDR3. This chain uses TRBV29-1 with TRBJ2-3; the match to TRBD2 covers 8 bases. CDR1 and CDR2 (germline): SQVTM, ANQGSEA. With 3 bases clipped from V and 0 bases from J, the junction kept 2 bases outside the gene matches. The CDR3 sequence is 14 residues long. The CDR3 region has the DNA TGCAGCGTTGAGGCTAGCGGGAGCACAGATACGCAGTATTTT. Its protein is CSVEASGSTDTQYF.

The rearrangement links TRBV7-9 to TRBJ1-1; 8 bases map to TRBD1. V shed 5 bases, J shed 3 bases, and the junction held 8 bases outside the gene matches. This CDR3 has 15 amino acids. Germline assignment: CDR1 SEHNR and CDR2 FQNEAQ (reference sequence). The CDR3: CASSPSGGADTEAFF. The CDR3 region has the DNA TGTGCCAGCAGCCCCTCAGGGGGCGCCGACACTGAAGCTTTCTTT.

This clone was seen more than once but under ten times. The rearrangement links TRBV25-1 to TRBJ2-5; TRBD1 matches 8 bases. Germline V gene sequence: CDR1 MGHDK, CDR2 SYGVNS. The V segment lost 1 base and the J segment 5 bases; nucleotides outside the gene matches: 6. CDR3 size: 15 residues. The CDR3 protein is CASSELDRGPETQYF. CDR3 nucleotides: TGTGCCAGCAGTGAATTAGACAGGGGCCCGGAGACCCAGTACTTC.

This clone occurred a few times. The chain links TRBV7-6 to TRBJ1-5; 7 bases align to TRBD1. Germline-derived CDR1 and CDR2 are SGHVS and FNYEAQ. The CDR3 length is 15 residues. J was trimmed by 4 bases and V by 5 bases; bases with no gene match: 8. The CDR3 coding sequence is TGTGCCAGCAGCCCCCGTGGGACAGTGAATCAGCCCCAGCATTTT. It is translated as CASSPRGTVNQPQHF.

This clone has just one count. V usage is TRBV7-9 and J usage is TRBJ1-4; a weak D match, TRBD1 (5 bases). V was pared by 5 bases and J by 6 bases, with 16 bases between. CDR3 length: 15 amino acids. The germline V gene encodes CDR1 SEHNR and CDR2 FQNEAQ (reference sequence). Here the CDR3 reads CASSKLGPLYEKLFF. The CDR3 bases are TGTGCCAGCAGCAAGTTGGGGCCATTGTATGAAAAACTGTTTTTT.

The V and J genes are TRBV6-5 and TRBJ2-7; 10 nucleotides align to TRBD2. Unmatched junction bases numbered 12, after V lost 4 bases and J lost 6 bases. Germline assignment: CDR1 MNHEY and CDR2 SVGAGI. This CDR3 contains 16 residues. In nucleotides, the CDR3 is TGTGCCAGCAGTTCCCGGGCTAGCGGGAGAGCGGCCGAGCAGTACTTC. Its translation: CASSSRASGRAAEQYF.